Each of the 15 T cell receptor beta chains below was sequenced from the same sample in a study of T cells in Graves' hyperthyroidism and ophthalmopathy. The CDR3 regions of TCR beta were amplified from RNA transcripts. HTBI primers were employed in a first-round RT-PCR of the TCR CDR3. TCRdb reprocessed the multiplex PCR reads via MiXCR and lists one record per CDR3 protein. Altogether under 300,000 distinct CDR3 sequences are present, roughly 13% being singletons, with the ten largest covering 7% to 9.5%. Sequences were obtained from blood. The receptors originated from a woman in her 40s with Graves' hyperthyroidism.

This clonotype was found many times. The CDR3 reads CASSFRTGGYTDTQYF. Here the CDR3 DNA reads TGTGCCAGCAGTTTCCGGACAGGGGGATACACAGATACGCAGTATTTT. J is TRBJ2-3 and V is TRBV28, with 10 bases fitting TRBD1. V lost 3 bases, J lost 2 bases, and 5 bases stayed unmatched. CDR1 and CDR2 (germline): MDHEN, SYDVKM. There are 16 residues in the CDR3.

There are many counts of this clonotype. The chain uses TRBV10-3 and TRBJ2-7; 7 bases align to TRBD1. Trimming at V came to 4 bases and at J to 3 bases, leaving 9 bases not matched to a gene. Germline loops: CDR1 ENHRY, CDR2 SYGVKD. CDR3 length equals 15 residues. The CDR3 DNA reads TGTGCCATCAGTGCTGGACAGGCTGGGGACTACGAGCAGTACTTC. As protein: CAISAGQAGDYEQYF.

There are many counts of this clonotype. CDR3 amino acids: CASQLGTGELFF. CDR3 in DNA: TGTGCCAGCCAGCTAGGTACCGGGGAGCTGTTTTTT. This chain connects TRBV11-3 to TRBJ2-2; D unresolved. This CDR3 contains 12 residues. V was pared by 8 bases and J by 5 bases, with 9 bases between. The germline CDR1 and CDR2 sequences are SGHNT and YENEEA.

This clonotype was counted ten times or more. V usage is TRBV11-2 and J usage is TRBJ2-7, with 10 bases lining up with TRBD2. This CDR3 contains 13 residues. Germline loops: CDR1 SGHAT, CDR2 FQNNGV. V lost 8 bases and J lost 2; bases outside the gene matches: 3. CDR3 region: CASRTSGTYEQYF. The CDR3 DNA reads TGTGCCAGCCGCACTAGCGGGACCTACGAGCAGTACTTC.

This clonotype has at least ten counts. The V gene is TRBV2, the J gene TRBJ2-7; D might be TRBD2 (5 bases). Germline values: CDR1 SNHLY, CDR2 FYNNEI. CDR3 length: 12 amino acids. Trimming pared 6 bases from V and 0 bases from J, leaving 6 bases between. CDR3 DNA sequence: TGTGCCAGCAGGGACTTCTCCTACGAGCAGTACTTC. This gives the protein CASRDFSYEQYF.

This clonotype was observed a few times. The chain carries TRBV20-1 and TRBJ2-4; D gene uncertain. The germline V gene encodes CDR1 DFQATT and CDR2 SNEGSKA (reference sequence). Trimming cost V 5 bases and J 0 bases, with 14 bases left between them. This CDR3 region has 15 residues. DNA of the CDR3: TGCAGTGCTGGTTACAGCTCACAAGCCAAAAACATTCAGTACTTC. Protein sequence: CSAGYSSQAKNIQYF.

This clonotype occurred a few times. In nucleotides, the CDR3 is TGTGCCAGCAGAAGTGACAGGGGGCGCATAAATGAGCAGTTCTTC. Amino acids: CASRSDRGRINEQFF. The rearrangement joins TRBV6-2 or TRBV6-3 to TRBJ2-1, with 10 nucleotides matching TRBD1. With 6 bases clipped from V and 7 bases from J, the junction kept 9 bases outside the gene matches. Germline assignment: CDR1 MNHEY and CDR2 SVGEGT. The CDR3 sequence is 15 residues long.

This clonotype was picked up many times. The chain is built from TRBV7-2 and TRBJ2-3; D assignment may be TRBD1 or TRBD2 (5 bases each). The CDR3 is 16 amino acids. The germline V gene has CDR1 SGHTA and CDR2 FQGNSA. Trimming pared 1 base from V and 2 bases from J, leaving 13 bases between. CDR3 sequence reads: CASSLGVGAITDTQYF. The DNA of the CDR3 is TGTGCCAGCAGCTTAGGGGTCGGGGCCATCACAGATACGCAGTATTTT.

This clonotype was recorded a few times. The chain is built from TRBV5-1 and TRBJ1-5; D unresolved. CDR3 length equals 13 residues. V dropped 2 bases and J dropped 6 bases, with 9 bases sitting between them. Germline CDR1 and CDR2: SGHRS and YFSETQ. The CDR3: CASSLGMGQPQHF. The CDR3 nucleotides read TGCGCCAGCAGCTTAGGGATGGGTCAGCCCCAGCATTTT.

This clonotype was detected many times. This sequence joins TRBV3-1 and TRBJ1-2; D may be TRBD1 (6 bases). Germline CDR1 reads LGHDT; CDR2 reads YNNKEL (reference sequence). Trimming shortened V by 3 bases and J by 1 base, and 15 bases separated the two germline ends. The CDR3 is made up of 16 amino acids. This CDR3 is CASSQHRATINYGYTF. CDR3 in DNA: TGTGCCAGCAGCCAGCACAGGGCTACGATTAACTATGGCTACACCTTC.

At least ten counts were recorded for this clonotype. This sequence joins TRBV25-1 and TRBJ2-2, with a weak D call TRBD1 (5 bases). The germline gives CDR1 MGHDK, CDR2 SYGVNS. This CDR3 comprises 17 residues. Trimming took off 2 bases at V and 1 base at J, with 14 bases between the two ends. The CDR3 DNA reads as TGTGCCAGCAGTGAAAAGAGTAGGGGCCTGAACACCGGGGAGCTGTTTTTT. Translating gives CASSEKSRGLNTGELFF.

As regards this clonotype: This may come from a read error, since a much larger clone is one base off. The chain is built from TRBV7-3 and TRBJ2-2; D unresolved. CDR1 is SGHTA and CDR2 is FQGTGA in the germline V gene. The CDR3 is 13 amino acids. Here the CDR3 reads CTSSFTNTGELFF. The CDR3 DNA is TGTACCAGCAGCTTTACGAACACCGGGGAGCTGTTTTTT.

In regard to this clonotype: Since a much larger clone is just one base distant, this may be a read error. This chain links TRBV28 with TRBJ1-4; D remains unclear. The length of the CDR3 is 15 residues. Per the germline V gene, CDR1 is MDHEN and CDR2 is SYDVKM. This CDR3 reads CASRPTLRRNERLFF. Here the CDR3 DNA reads TGTGCCAGCAGGCCAACTTTAAGACGTAATGAAAGACTGTTTTTT.

The rearrangement uses TRBV7-9 and TRBJ2-1, with 9 bases matching TRBD1. After removal of 1 base from V and 0 bases from J, the junction contained 1 base not matched to a gene. This CDR3 is built from 16 residues. In germline, CDR1 is SEHNR, CDR2 FQNEAQ (reference sequence). The CDR3 nucleotides read TGTGCCAGCAGCTTAGAGACAGGGGGCTCCTACAATGAGCAGTTCTTC. This translates into CASSLETGGSYNEQFF.

There are a few counts of this clonotype. A much larger clone sits a single nucleotide away, making a read error possible. The chain uses TRBV6-2 or TRBV6-3 and TRBJ2-1, with TRBD2 identical over 14 bases. In germline, CDR1 is MNHEY, CDR2 SVGEGT. This CDR3 spans 20 amino acids. CDR3 loop: CAGSTAGTSGRKTRGNEQFF. In DNA, the CDR3 is TGTGCCGGCAGTACGGCCGGGACTAGCGGGAGAAAAACACGGGGGAATGAGCAGTTCTTC.